This passage covers 23 T cell receptor beta chains from one sample sequenced in a study of tumor-infiltrating lymphocytes in primary liver carcinoma. The researchers produced TCR beta cDNA from approximately 550 ng total RNA with a constant-region primer. Slightly modified ARM-PCR served as the procedure for the TCR beta libraries. These libraries came from three rounds of nested multiplex PCR. Primers for the first two PCR rounds were TRBV1-TRBV30 forward primers and a C-beta reverse primer (roughly 9 cycles per round). From the multiplex PCR reads, TCRdb called clonotypes with MiXCR, one entry per CDR3 protein. The sample gives some 30,000 distinct CDR3 sequences, roughly two thirds of which show up once; 25% to 35% is in the top ten. Extraction of RNA together with DNA used about 18-30 mg of unsorted bulk tissue. What was sequenced was liver tumor tissue from sampling region 3. Subset of the sample: tumor region T3, left-lateral pole. The receptors shown here come from a woman aged 25 to 39 with primary liver carcinoma and hepatitis B virus infection.

In its sample, this clonotype was seen a few times. It may be a read error: a sequence one base away is much more abundant. V and J are TRBV25-1 and TRBJ2-1; 9 bases are shared with TRBD2. The CDR3 loop spans 18 amino acids. CDR1 is MGHDK and CDR2 is SYGVNS in the germline V gene. The CDR3 coding sequence is TGTGCCAGCAGTGGTATCCACATCATAGCGGGAGCGGACAAAGAGCAGTCCTTC. It codes for CASSGIHIIAGADKEQSF.

The rearrangement uses TRBV11-2 and TRBJ1-1; D is unresolved. CDR1 and CDR2 (germline): SGHAT, FQNNGV. The CDR3 spans 13 residues. V was clipped by 8 bases and J by 8 bases, with 18 bases between them. CDR3 protein: CASCLERSSEAFF. The CDR3 nucleotides are TGTGCCAGCTGCCTAGAGAGGTCTTCCGAAGCTTTCTTT.

In this sample, this clonotype turned up once. The germline gene is not matched at one end of the junction; a read error may be the cause. The V call is TRBV29-1, the J call TRBJ2-1; 7 nucleotides match TRBD1. The V gene's germline CDR1 is SQVTM and CDR2 ANQGSEA. This CDR3 comprises 12 residues. The CDR3 region is CSALGGYNEQFF. For the CDR3, the DNA is TGCAGCGCCCTAGGGGGCTACAACGAGCAGTTCTTC.

This clonotype was detected a few times. The genes are TRBV28 and TRBJ2-1, with 7 nucleotides matching TRBD2. The CDR3 totals 15 residues. The V gene end was trimmed by 4 bases and the J gene end by 8 bases; junction bases not matched to a gene: 11. CDR1 is MDHEN, CDR2 SYDVKM, per germline. CDR3 region: CASSSAQSGKYEQFF. The CDR3 bases are TGTGCCAGCAGTTCCGCTCAAAGCGGGAAATATGAGCAGTTCTTC.

Points on this clonotype: An end of the junction differs from the germline gene, which may be a read error. V is TRBV4-2 and J is TRBJ2-7; D is possibly TRBD1 (6 bases). The CDR3 sequence is 18 residues long. Germline lookup yields CDR1 LGHNA and CDR2 YNFKEQ. CDR3 in amino acids: CGSSQEHLGQWGPRQQYF. For the CDR3, the DNA is TGTGGCAGCAGCCAGGAACACCTAGGACAGTGGGGACCGCGCCAGCAGTACTTC.

Comment on this clonotype: The CDR3 does not end in the conserved phenylalanine or tryptophan, so this is likely a read error. The DNA is omitted, as the CDR3 cannot be located on it reliably, and the CDR3 follows TCRdb's listing. The chain employs TRBV4-2 and TRBJ2-1; no check of the table's D call, TRBD1, against the DNA was made. From germline, CDR1 is LGHNA and CDR2 YNFKEQ. The CDR3 region is 15 residues in length, termini included. The chain's CDR3 is CASSQETQWADELFV.

This clonotype was recorded a few times. The V gene is TRBV11-2, the J gene TRBJ2-1; D is ambiguous. Germline V gene sequence: CDR1 SGHAT, CDR2 FQNNGV. The CDR3 totals 14 residues. The CDR3 DNA follows: TGTGATAGCAGTCCGGAGTCGAGGTATAGGGAGCAGTTCTTC. Its translation is CDSSPESRYREQFF.

A remark on this clonotype: The junction shows a germline mismatch at one end, possibly a read error. V gene TRBV6-5 combines with J gene TRBJ1-2, with D hard to call. The CDR3 contains 12 residues. Germline V lookup: CDR1 MNHEY, CDR2 SVGAGI. The DNA for the CDR3 is TGTACCAGCATTTCACCAGGCGTCGGCTACACCTTC. Translated, it gives CTSISPGVGYTF.

Comment on this clonotype: This may be a read error: a much more frequent sequence differs by one nucleotide. J is TRBJ2-2 and V is TRBV29-1; 7 nucleotides align to TRBD2. Germline CDR1 SQVTM, CDR2 ANQGSEA. The CDR3 consists of 13 residues. The CDR3 sequence is CSVRRGNTWELFF. CDR3 nucleotides: TGCAGCGTTCGGCGGGGGAACACCTGGGAGCTGTTTTTT.

Concerning this clonotype itself: At one of its ends the junction is not consistent with the germline gene, which may arise from a read error. V gene TRBV28 combines with J gene TRBJ1-1; a possible D gene is TRBD1 (5 bases). CDR1 and CDR2 from the germline V gene are MDHEN and SYDVKM. This CDR3 has 18 amino acids. The CDR3 region is CASSSPGTANRMNTEASF. DNA of the CDR3: TGTGCCAGCAGTTCCCCCGGGACCGCGAATCGTATGAACACTGAAGCTTCCTTT.

This clonotype was detected once. The conserved final phenylalanine or tryptophan is absent from the CDR3, which likely points to a read error. No DNA is shown, since the ends of the CDR3 on it are uncertain; the CDR3 is the one TCRdb lists. J is TRBJ2-4 and V is TRBV4-1; the table's D call of TRBD1 was not tested on the DNA. Looked up from germline, CDR1 is MGHRA and CDR2 is YSYEKL. Both ends counted, the CDR3 spans 16 residues. The CDR3 is CASSPDMNRDTSKWYL.

This clonotype was observed once. A junction end diverges from the germline sequence, so it may reflect a read error. This sequence joins TRBV24-1 and TRBJ2-1; tentative D call: TRBD1 (6 bases). Germline CDR1 KGHDR, CDR2 SFDVKD. The CDR3 runs 14 residues. The CDR3 spells CATAPGQGNHELFF. The CDR3 DNA follows: TGTGCCACCGCCCCGGGACAAGGTAACCATGAGCTGTTCTTC.

Details on this clonotype: This sequence may be a read error, since a much larger clone differs from it by one base. The rearrangement joins TRBV6-6 to TRBJ1-1, with 7 bases lining up with TRBD1. The length of the CDR3 is 14 residues. Germline V gene data show CDR1 as MNHNY and CDR2 as SVGAGI (reference sequence). The ends lost 10 bases at V and 4 bases at J; junction bases unmatched: 12. For the CDR3, the DNA is TGTGCCAACAACCGGGACAGCAGGAGCACTGAAGCTTTCTTT. It translates to CANNRDSRSTEAFF.

Details on this clonotype: Possible read error: a much larger clone is one base away. The CDR3 here is CANSDVGRGSAYTQYF. The CDR3 DNA follows: TGTGCCAACAGTGACGTAGGGCGAGGGAGTGCCTATACGCAGTATTTT. The chain is built from TRBV12-3 or TRBV12-4 and TRBJ2-3, with a tentative D call TRBD2 (5 bases). There are 16 residues in the CDR3.

About this clonotype itself: One end of the junction varies from germline; a read error may be responsible. This rearrangement joins TRBV6-1 to TRBJ1-2; D gene unclear. The germline V gene encodes CDR1 MNHNS and CDR2 SASEGT. CDR3 length: 18 amino acids. CDR3 in amino acids: CANSERFLVLRFNYGHTF. DNA for the CDR3: TGTGCCAACAGTGAACGATTCCTGGTCCTTAGATTTAATTATGGCCACACCTTC.

A word on this clonotype: Mismatch with germline at one junction end may stem from a read error. The rearrangement links TRBV6-5 to TRBJ2-2, with D possibly being TRBD1 (6 bases). The CDR3 consists of 18 residues. CDR1 is MNHEY, CDR2 SVGAGI, per germline. This CDR3 is CASSYSPGVESGTGELFF. CDR3 nucleotides: TGTGCCAGCAGTTACTCCCCAGGGGTCGAGAGCGGTACCGGAGAGCTGTTTTTT.

As concerns this clonotype: Its ends do not fully match the called genes, so a read error is possible. The chain carries TRBV11-2 and TRBJ2-1, with 7 positions matching TRBD2. The CDR3 extends over 16 amino acids. Germline-derived CDR1 and CDR2 are SGHAT and FQNNGV. CDR3 DNA sequence: TGTGCCGGCAGGGAGGGAGGGACGACCTCCCACAATGAGCAGTTCTTC. Residues: CAGREGGTTSHNEQFF.

On this clonotype itself: This clone may be a read error of a much larger clone one base away. The chain carries TRBV19 and TRBJ2-7, with D possibly TRBD2 on 5 matching bases. Germline V gene sequence: CDR1 LNHDA, CDR2 SQIVND (reference sequence). Trimming took off 10 bases at V and 1 base at J, with 20 bases between the two ends. The CDR3 contains 15 residues. As DNA, the CDR3 is TGTGCCACTAGGGCCTCCGGGATTCAATCCTACGAGCAGTACTTC. Encoded protein: CATRASGIQSYEQYF.

The chain employs TRBV12-3 or TRBV12-4 and TRBJ2-1; TRBD2 matches at 9 bases. Trimming took 6 bases from V and 13 from J; bases not matched to a gene: 16. The CDR3 has 15 residues. As DNA, the CDR3 is TGTGCCAGCAGCCTGTCCGAGACTAGCGGAGTTGAACAGTTCTTC. Translation gives CASSLSETSGVEQFF.

In the case of this clonotype: A read error may produce the germline difference seen at one junction end. The chain uses TRBV6-1 and TRBJ2-7; D is ambiguous. This CDR3 spans 12 amino acids. Germline-derived CDR1 and CDR2 are MNHNS and SASEGT. CDR3 protein: CASNARYYEQYF. As DNA, the CDR3 is TGTGCCAGCAATGCCCGATACTACGAGCAGTATTTC.

Only a few counts were recorded for this clonotype. The chain employs TRBV5-4 and TRBJ2-3, with a tentative D call TRBD1 (5 bases). Per the germline V gene, CDR1 is SGHNT and CDR2 is YYREEE (reference sequence). CDR3 size: 17 residues. Deletions cut 4 bases from V and 11 bases from J, with 29 bases between. In DNA, the CDR3 is TGTGCCAGCAGCGTAGACGGACATCCTCCACCCACAGACATGCAGTATTTT. As protein: CASSVDGHPPPTDMQYF.

About this clonotype itself: The CDR3 end shows no conserved phenylalanine or tryptophan, and so a read error is likely. The rearrangement joins TRBV5-8 to TRBJ2-7; tentatively, D is TRBD1 (5 bases). V lost 2 bases and J 2 bases, leaving 11 bases between the germline ends. This CDR3 comprises 14 residues. Germline CDR1 SGHTS, CDR2 YDEGEE. DNA of the CDR3: TGTGCCAGCAGCTTCAATGGACAACCCTACGAGCAGTACCTC. Translated: CASSFNGQPYEQYL.

This clonotype was seen repeatedly, ten times or more. The CDR3 sequence: CASSQPPWTGEKLFF. CDR3 in DNA: TGTGCCAGCAGCCAACCTCCCTGGACTGGGGAAAAACTGTTTTTT. This chain connects TRBV7-8 to TRBJ1-4; D remains unclear. This CDR3 has 15 amino acids. Trimming cost V 5 bases and J 8 bases, with 18 bases left between them. The V gene's germline CDR1 is SGHVS and CDR2 FQNEAQ.